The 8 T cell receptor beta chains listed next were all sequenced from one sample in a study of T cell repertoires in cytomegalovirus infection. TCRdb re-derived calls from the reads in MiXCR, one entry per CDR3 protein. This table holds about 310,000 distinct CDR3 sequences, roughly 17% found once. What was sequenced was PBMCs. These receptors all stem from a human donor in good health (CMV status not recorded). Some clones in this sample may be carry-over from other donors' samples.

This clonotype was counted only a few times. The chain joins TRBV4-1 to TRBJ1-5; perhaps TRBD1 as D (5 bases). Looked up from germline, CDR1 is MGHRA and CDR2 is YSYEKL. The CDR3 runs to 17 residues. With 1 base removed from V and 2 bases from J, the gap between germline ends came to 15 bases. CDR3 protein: CASSQGRAPGRNQPQHF. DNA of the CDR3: TGCGCCAGCAGCCAAGGCCGTGCCCCGGGACGCAATCAGCCCCAGCATTTT.

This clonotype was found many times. CDR3 region: CASSLALRGAGAQYF. The CDR3 DNA reads TGTGCCAGCAGCTTAGCCCTTCGCGGGGCCGGGGCCCAGTACTTC. The V call is TRBV7-2, the J call TRBJ2-5; D is perhaps TRBD2 (6 bases). Trimming cost V 0 bases and J 9 bases, with 17 bases left between them. From germline, CDR1 is SGHTA and CDR2 FQGNSA. This CDR3 region has 15 residues.

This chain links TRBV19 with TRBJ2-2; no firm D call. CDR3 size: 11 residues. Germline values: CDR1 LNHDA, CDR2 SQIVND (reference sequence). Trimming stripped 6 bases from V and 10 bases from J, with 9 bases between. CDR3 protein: CASRIGPELFF. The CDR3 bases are TGTGCCAGTAGGATCGGTCCGGAGCTGTTTTTT.

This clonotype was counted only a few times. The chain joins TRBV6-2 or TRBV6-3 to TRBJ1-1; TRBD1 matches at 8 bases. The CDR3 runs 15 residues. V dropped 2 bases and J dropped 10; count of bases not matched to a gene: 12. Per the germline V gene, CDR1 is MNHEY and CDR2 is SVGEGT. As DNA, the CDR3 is TGTGCCAGCAGTTACCCTGGACAGGGTCAGACGGTAGCTTTCTTT. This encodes CASSYPGQGQTVAFF.

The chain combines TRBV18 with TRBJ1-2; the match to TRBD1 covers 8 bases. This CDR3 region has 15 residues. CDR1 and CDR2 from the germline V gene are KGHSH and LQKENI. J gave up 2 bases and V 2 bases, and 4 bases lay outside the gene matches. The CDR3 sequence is CASSPRDRNNYGYTF. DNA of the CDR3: TGTGCCAGCTCACCAAGGGACAGGAACAACTATGGCTACACCTTC.

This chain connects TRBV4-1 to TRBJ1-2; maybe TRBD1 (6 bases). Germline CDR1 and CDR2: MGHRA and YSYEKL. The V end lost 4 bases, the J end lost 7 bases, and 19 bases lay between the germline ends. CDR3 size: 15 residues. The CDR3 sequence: CASSREARGRGGYTF. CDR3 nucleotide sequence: TGCGCCAGCAGCCGGGAAGCCAGGGGCCGGGGTGGCTACACCTTC.

CDR3 region: CASSYPGGQAAQPQHF. The CDR3 coding sequence is TGTGCCAGCAGTTACCCGGGGGGCCAGGCGGCTCAGCCCCAGCATTTT. J is TRBJ1-5 and V is TRBV6-6, with D possibly TRBD1 on 6 matching bases. Trimming pared 2 bases from V and 6 bases from J, leaving 17 bases between. CDR1 MNHNY and CDR2 SVGAGI come from the germline V gene (reference sequence). The length of the CDR3 is 16 residues.

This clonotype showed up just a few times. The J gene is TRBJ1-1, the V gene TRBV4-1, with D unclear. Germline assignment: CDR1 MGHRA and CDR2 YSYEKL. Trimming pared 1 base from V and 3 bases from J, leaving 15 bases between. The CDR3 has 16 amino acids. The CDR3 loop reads CASSQGAVGMYTEAFF. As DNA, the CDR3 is TGCGCCAGCAGCCAAGGAGCAGTGGGTATGTACACTGAAGCTTTCTTT.